The present T cell receptor beta chain was sequenced within a study of spatial heterogeneity in lung cancer. Study background: In tumor regions TCR transcript counts correlated strongly with a matched bulk RNA-seq T cell module score. Study-level points and caveats: Tumors with more nonsynonymous mutations had more expanded intratumoral alpha and beta TCRs.

TCRdb independently ran MiXCR on the 5' RACE reads; one entry per CDR3 protein. The sample lists under 11,000 distinct CDR3 sequences; 10% to 15% were seen once. Time point given: sample taken at primary tumor resection. Sample share makes this clonotype medium-sized. The antigen remains unidentified. The germline CDR1 and CDR2 sequences are DFQATT and SNEGSKA (reference sequence). There are 17 residues in the CDR3. V lost 3 bases to trimming and J lost 1 base, with 16 bases between them. The V gene is TRBV20-1, the J gene TRBJ2-6; D possibly corresponds to TRBD1 (8 bases). The sequences come from lung tumor tissue, collected at surgery. The clonotype originates from a female donor with early-stage non-small cell lung cancer. The CDR3 sequence: CSASNRGGPSGANVLTF. In nucleotides, the CDR3 is TGCAGTGCTAGTAACAGGGGGGGTCCATCTGGGGCCAACGTCCTGACTTTC.